The 16 T cell receptor beta chains given below trace back to one sample, sequenced in a study of beta chain features in type 1 diabetes. Investigators reverse transcribed all isolated RNA, so they sequenced expressed TCRB transcripts. This table comes from immunoSEQ multiplex PCR, and its TCRdb copy is limited to in-frame clones, with some not included. Of 500,000 to 800,000 clones listed, roughly an eighth are singletons. These TCRs are of unknown antigen specificity. Study results and caveats: Across all four CD4+ subsets, people with type 1 diabetes showed modestly shorter TCRB CDR3s.

What was sequenced was naive CD4+ T cells from blood. The receptors were sampled from a man aged 25-45 years with type 1 diabetes.

This clone was counted only a few times. V is TRBV4-3 and J is TRBJ2-1; TRBD2 aligns across 15 bases. In germline, CDR1 is LGHNA, CDR2 YSLEER. The CDR3 extends over 18 amino acids. The V and J ends lost 4 bases and 0 bases, in that order; junction bases with no gene match: 4. This chain's CDR3 is CASSRTSGGASSYNEQFF. CDR3 nucleotides: TGCGCCAGCAGCCGGACTAGCGGGGGGGCAAGCTCCTACAATGAGCAGTTCTTC.

The rearrangement uses TRBV7-9 and TRBJ2-7, with 7 bases matching TRBD1. With V trimmed by 1 base and J by 1 base, 7 bases remained unmatched. The CDR3 runs 16 residues. Germline V gene lookup returns CDR1 SEHNR and CDR2 FQNEAQ (reference sequence). The CDR3 DNA reads TGTGCCAGCAGCTTAGAAGTTGGACAGGTGTCCTACGAGCAGTACTTC. Its protein is CASSLEVGQVSYEQYF.

This sequence joins TRBV28 and TRBJ2-7, with TRBD1 identical over 8 bases. J gave up 2 bases and V 5 bases, and 8 bases lay outside the gene matches. The CDR3 consists of 15 residues. Germline V gene data show CDR1 as MDHEN and CDR2 as SYDVKM. CDR3 in amino acids: CASSRVPGQAYEQYF. CDR3 bases: TGTGCCAGCAGTCGTGTCCCGGGACAGGCCTACGAGCAGTACTTC.

The chain recombines TRBV7-8 with TRBJ2-4; 7 positions match TRBD1. The CDR3 covers 16 residues. J was trimmed by 3 bases and V by 1 base; bases with no gene match: 6. The germline gives CDR1 SGHVS, CDR2 FQNEAQ. This CDR3 reads CASSLGVRGSKNIQYF. Here the CDR3 DNA reads TGTGCCAGCAGCTTAGGCGTCAGGGGGAGCAAAAACATTCAGTACTTC.

The gene calls are TRBV15 and TRBJ1-4; D possibly corresponds to TRBD1 (6 bases). The CDR3 length is 13 residues. The germline V gene encodes CDR1 LNHNV and CDR2 YYDKDF (reference sequence). V was shortened by 8 bases and J by 4 bases, with 11 bases between the two germline ends. The CDR3 DNA sequence: TGTGCCACCGCGACAGGACTTAATGAAAAACTGTTTTTT. It codes for CATATGLNEKLFF.

The chain uses TRBV4-3 and TRBJ2-3, with TRBD2 identical over 8 bases. CDR3 size: 14 residues. Losses at the gene ends were 5 bases for V and 4 bases for J; bases not matched to a gene: 5. Germline V lookup: CDR1 LGHNA, CDR2 YSLEER. The CDR3 is CASSARGGSDTQYF. CDR3 in DNA: TGCGCCAGCAGCGCTCGGGGGGGCTCAGATACGCAGTATTTT.

V and J are TRBV2 and TRBJ2-3, with unresolved D. V was cut by 8 bases and J by 5 bases, with 8 bases left in between. This CDR3 is 11 amino acids long. Looked up from germline, CDR1 is SNHLY and CDR2 is FYNNEI. In nucleotides, the CDR3 is TGTGCCAGCCAGTATGGAGATACGCAGTATTTT. This translates into CASQYGDTQYF.

The chain uses TRBV15 and TRBJ2-7; D not certain. V was cut by 7 bases and J by 3 bases, with 16 bases left in between. The CDR3 length is 14 residues. CDR1 and CDR2 (germline): LNHNV, YYDKDF (reference sequence). Written as DNA, the CDR3 is TGTGCCACCAAGTCTGACGGTTCCCTCTACGAGCAGTACTTC. Its protein product is CATKSDGSLYEQYF. The full variable domain, with the rest looked up from reference TRBV15 and TRBJ2-7, is DAMVIQNPRYQVTQFGKPVTLSCSQTLNHNVMYWYQQKSSQAPKLLFHYYDKDFNNEADTPDNFQSRRPNTSFCFLDIRSPGLGDTAMYLCATKSDGSLYEQYFGPGTRLTVT.

Concerning this clone itself: The junction does not match germline at one end; this may be a read error. V and J are TRBV2 and TRBJ1-2; D might be TRBD1 (6 bases). The V gene's germline CDR1 is SNHLY and CDR2 FYNNEI. This CDR3 is 11 amino acids long. CDR3 in DNA: TGTGCCAGCAGGGGAATTACAGGGACCCCCTTC. Translation gives CASRGITGTPF.

This clone was counted only a few times. The rearrangement uses TRBV9 and TRBJ2-1; 7 positions agree with TRBD1. V lost 4 bases, J lost 6 bases, and 13 bases stayed unmatched. Germline V gene data show CDR1 as SGDLS and CDR2 as YYNGEE. The CDR3 spans 16 residues. The CDR3 reads CASSPMGQPIGNEQFF. The CDR3 DNA reads as TGTGCCAGCAGCCCGATGGGACAGCCAATTGGCAATGAGCAGTTCTTC.

This chain links TRBV7-2 with TRBJ1-2, with unresolved D. The CDR3 extends over 14 amino acids. The V gene's germline CDR1 is SGHTA and CDR2 FQGNSA. The ends were cut back, 5 bases at V and 5 bases at J, with 15 bases in the middle. CDR3 DNA: TGTGCCAGCAGCAGCTATATAGGAGCTTATGGCTACACCTTC. Amino acids: CASSSYIGAYGYTF.

This clone was seen a handful of times. V is TRBV29-1 and J is TRBJ2-1; 7 bases are shared with TRBD2. V lost 8 bases, J lost 1 base, and 17 bases stayed unmatched. This CDR3 region has 17 residues. Germline CDR1 SQVTM, CDR2 ANQGSEA. The CDR3, as DNA: TGCAGCACACGACGCCTAGCGGAGATGGGGTCCTACAATGAGCAGTTCTTC. Translating it yields CSTRRLAEMGSYNEQFF.

This clone was found a few times. Other DNA sequences from this sample encode an identical CDR3 as well. The chain links TRBV6-5 to TRBJ2-1; D may be TRBD2 (6 bases). Trimming took off 0 bases at V and 1 base at J, with 7 bases between the two ends. The CDR3 has 15 residues. CDR1 MNHEY and CDR2 SVGAGI come from the germline V gene. In DNA, the CDR3 is TGTGCCAGCAGTTACTCGGGGGGATCCTACAATGAGCAGTTCTTC. Translation: CASSYSGGSYNEQFF.

This clone showed up just a few times. This rearrangement joins TRBV7-9 to TRBJ1-3, with D perhaps matching TRBD1 (5 bases). This CDR3 is 14 amino acids long. V lost 2 bases, J lost 4 bases, and 9 bases lay in between. Looked up from germline, CDR1 is SEHNR and CDR2 is FQNEAQ (reference sequence). CDR3 region: CASSLQGRGNTIYF. The CDR3 DNA reads as TGTGCCAGCAGCTTACAGGGACGGGGAAACACCATATATTTT.

This clone was counted a few times. The DNA for the CDR3 is TGTGCCAGCAGTTACTCCGGGACAGGGACAGATACGCAGTATTTT. Its translation is CASSYSGTGTDTQYF. The chain joins TRBV6-5 to TRBJ2-3; 9 bases line up with TRBD1. This CDR3 is built from 15 residues. J was trimmed by 3 bases and V by 0 bases; bases with no gene match: 1. Germline V CDR1 and CDR2: MNHEY, SVGAGI.

V gene TRBV5-1 combines with J gene TRBJ1-2; 7 positions match TRBD1. Trimming cost V 4 bases and J 6 bases; bases outside gene matches: 18. Germline V gene lookup returns CDR1 SGHRS and CDR2 YFSETQ. The CDR3 has 17 amino acids. The CDR3 DNA reads as TGCGCCAGCAGCCGTGCCGGGACAGAATACTCAGCGGATGGCTACACCTTC. Its translation is CASSRAGTEYSADGYTF.